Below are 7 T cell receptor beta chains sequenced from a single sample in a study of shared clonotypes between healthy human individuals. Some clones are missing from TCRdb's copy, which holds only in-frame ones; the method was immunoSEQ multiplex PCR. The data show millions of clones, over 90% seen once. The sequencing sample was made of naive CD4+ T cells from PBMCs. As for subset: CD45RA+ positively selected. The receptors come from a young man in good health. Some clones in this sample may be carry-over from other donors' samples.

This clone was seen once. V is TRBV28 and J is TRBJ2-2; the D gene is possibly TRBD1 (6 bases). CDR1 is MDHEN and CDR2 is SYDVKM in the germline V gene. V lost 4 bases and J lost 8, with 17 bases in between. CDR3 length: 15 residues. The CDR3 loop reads CASSSKTGFAGELFF. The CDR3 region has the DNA TGTGCCAGCAGTTCAAAAACAGGGTTCGCGGGGGAGCTGTTTTTT.

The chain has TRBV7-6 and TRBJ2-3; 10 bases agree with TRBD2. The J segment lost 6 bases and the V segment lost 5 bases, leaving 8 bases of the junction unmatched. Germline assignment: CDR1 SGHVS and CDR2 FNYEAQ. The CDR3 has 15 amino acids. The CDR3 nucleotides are TGTGCCAGCAGCCCCCTAGCGGGGGTAGGCGATACGCAGTATTTT. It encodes CASSPLAGVGDTQYF.

The CDR3 sequence: CASSSGGSGDGYTF. The CDR3 region has the DNA TGTGCCAGCAGCTCAGGTGGTTCCGGGGACGGCTACACCTTC. The rearrangement uses TRBV7-3 and TRBJ1-2; the D gene is possibly TRBD1 (5 bases). CDR1 and CDR2 (germline): SGHTA, FQGTGA. V was trimmed by 4 bases and J by 8 bases, leaving 17 bases between them. This CDR3 has 14 amino acids.

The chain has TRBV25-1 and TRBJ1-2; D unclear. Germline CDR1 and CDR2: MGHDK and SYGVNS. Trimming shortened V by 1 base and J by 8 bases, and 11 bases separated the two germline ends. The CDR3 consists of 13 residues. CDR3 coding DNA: TGTGCCAGCAGTGAATTTACCGTTTCGGGCTACACCTTC. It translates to CASSEFTVSGYTF.

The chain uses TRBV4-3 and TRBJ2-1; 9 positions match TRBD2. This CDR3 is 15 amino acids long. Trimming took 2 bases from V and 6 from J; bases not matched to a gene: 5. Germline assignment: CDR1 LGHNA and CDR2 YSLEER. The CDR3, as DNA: TGCGCCAGCAGCCAATACCGACTAGCGGCCAATGAGCAGTTCTTC. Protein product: CASSQYRLAANEQFF.

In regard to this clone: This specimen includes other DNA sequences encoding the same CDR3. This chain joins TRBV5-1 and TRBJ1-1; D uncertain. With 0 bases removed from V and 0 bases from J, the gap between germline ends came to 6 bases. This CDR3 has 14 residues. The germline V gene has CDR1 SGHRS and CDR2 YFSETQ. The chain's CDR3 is CASSLGLMNTEAFF. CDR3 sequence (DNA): TGCGCCAGCAGCTTGGGGCTAATGAACACTGAAGCTTTCTTT.

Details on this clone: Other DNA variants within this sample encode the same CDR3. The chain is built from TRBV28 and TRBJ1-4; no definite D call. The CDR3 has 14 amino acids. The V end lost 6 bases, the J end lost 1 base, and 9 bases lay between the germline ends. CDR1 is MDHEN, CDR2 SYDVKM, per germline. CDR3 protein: CASSLLGTNEKLFF. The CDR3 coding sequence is TGTGCCAGCAGCCTGTTGGGAACTAATGAAAAACTGTTTTTT. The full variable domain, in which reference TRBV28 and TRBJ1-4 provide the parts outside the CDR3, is DVKVTQSSRYLVKRTGEKVFLECVQDMDHENMFWYRQDPGLGLRLIYFSYDVKMKEKGDIPEGYSVSREKKERFSLILESASTNQTSMYLCASSLLGTNEKLFFGSGTQLSVL.